These T cell receptor beta chains were read from a single sample in a study of T cells after yellow fever vaccination. From the 5' RACE reads, TCRdb called clonotypes with MiXCR, one entry per CDR3 protein. Of 100,000 to 150,000 distinct CDR3 sequences in the sample, around 9.8% were seen once. The sequenced sample was CD8+ T cells sorted from PBMCs, obtained on the day of the yellow fever booster vaccination. These receptors came from a man younger than 30 who received the YFV17D yellow fever vaccine. CDR3s leave out the opening cysteine and the closing phenylalanine or tryptophan.

v_call: TRBV6-2/TRBV6-3
cdr3_aa: ASRGGLAGVPLYNEQF

v_call: TRBV5-1
cdr3_aa: ASSLGSGANVLT

v_call: TRBV3-1
cdr3_aa: ASSQVVSGQSTYNEQF

v_call: TRBV7-8
cdr3_aa: ASSSTGAYGYT

v_call: TRBV7-9
cdr3_aa: ASRHGRDSHNEQF

v_call: TRBV6-5
cdr3_aa: ASTNLGGGGEQF

v_call: TRBV4-1
cdr3_aa: ASSQGVGGGGELF

v_call: TRBV4-3
cdr3_aa: ASSPTPQGLQPQY

v_call: TRBV12-5
cdr3_aa: ASGLVLTGQANTGELF

v_call: TRBV29-1
cdr3_aa: SARPGQGRGAMGTEAF

v_call: TRBV25-1
cdr3_aa: ASREGVTEAF

v_call: TRBV12-3/TRBV12-4
cdr3_aa: ATGGGPNQPQH

v_call: TRBV6-6
cdr3_aa: ASSSYLQHSGANVLT

v_call: TRBV12-3/TRBV12-4
cdr3_aa: ASTGTGANTGELF

v_call: TRBV20-1
cdr3_aa: SARSTGWGYTEAF

v_call: TRBV4-2
cdr3_aa: ASSQQWGGQEKLF

v_call: TRBV29-1
cdr3_aa: SVVETGYTGELF

v_call: TRBV29-1
cdr3_aa: SVARQSSYNSPLH

v_call: TRBV7-3
cdr3_aa: ASSLNAGSGETQY

v_call: TRBV29-1
cdr3_aa: SVDLGADEQY

v_call: TRBV6-5
cdr3_aa: ASSYSEGSDTIY

v_call: TRBV7-9
cdr3_aa: ASSLHAGGRADTQY

v_call: TRBV9
cdr3_aa: ASSVVIDPTEAF

v_call: TRBV29-1
cdr3_aa: SVELVTGARETQY

v_call: TRBV7-9
cdr3_aa: ASRGTGVFETQY

v_call: TRBV27
cdr3_aa: ASSLSRDGEQF

v_call: TRBV7-9
cdr3_aa: ASSPAQGGMETQY

v_call: TRBV20-1
cdr3_aa: SARAPRGGLPLEQY

v_call: TRBV3-1
cdr3_aa: ASSPTGTGISKLF

v_call: TRBV15
cdr3_aa: ATSPQGQPQH

v_call: TRBV5-5
cdr3_aa: ASSLRENSRDTEAF

v_call: TRBV7-3
cdr3_aa: ASSFGAGADEQF

v_call: TRBV19
cdr3_aa: ASQWGGYGNQPQH

v_call: TRBV7-9
cdr3_aa: ASSLGTGGPTGELF

v_call: TRBV5-6
cdr3_aa: ASSTLAGGEQF

v_call: TRBV4-3
cdr3_aa: ASSQDMAGITKNIQY

v_call: TRBV20-1
cdr3_aa: SAPAGGTEAF

v_call: TRBV6-4
cdr3_aa: ASSDSPGHLNSYT

v_call: TRBV28
cdr3_aa: ASSPMTSVRRDTQY

v_call: TRBV27
cdr3_aa: ASAVYSNQPQH

v_call: TRBV12-3/TRBV12-4
cdr3_aa: ASSLAPGGAGGTDTQY

v_call: TRBV28
cdr3_aa: ASSFPGNTIY

v_call: TRBV4-1
cdr3_aa: ASSQAPGLAGNGDTQY

v_call: TRBV29-1
cdr3_aa: ICSGTDAGTDTQY

v_call: TRBV5-4
cdr3_aa: ASSLSGVTYEQY

v_call: TRBV6-5
cdr3_aa: ASSQQLPGGKNQPQH

v_call: TRBV7-9
cdr3_aa: ASSSPLRDGSTQY

v_call: TRBV7-6
cdr3_aa: ASSAQGSSPLH

v_call: TRBV10-3
cdr3_aa: AISAGGGEQF

v_call: TRBV5-1
cdr3_aa: ASSLGQSNTEAF

v_call: TRBV7-3
cdr3_aa: ASSLSVAWGYNEQF